Each of the 8 T cell receptor beta chains below was sequenced from the same sample in a study of blood T cell repertoires in COVID-19. The assay was immunoSEQ multiplex PCR, and TCRdb's table has in-frame clones only and misses some. The sample lists fewer than 300,000 clones, about 91% occurring once. The specimen sequenced was peripheral blood. The receptors come from a person between 18 and 35 years old with COVID-19, enrolled during active disease.

Written as DNA, the CDR3 is TGTGCCAGCAGTTCTTTGACAGGGGGTCAGGCAGATACGCAGTATTTT. This sequence encodes CASSSLTGGQADTQYF. The chain is built from TRBV2 and TRBJ2-3, with 9 nucleotides matching TRBD1. V was clipped by 5 bases and J by 4 bases; unmatched bases: 10. This CDR3 comprises 16 residues. The germline V gene has CDR1 SNHLY and CDR2 FYNNEI.

The rearrangement uses TRBV7-9 and TRBJ2-3, with no clear D. With 2 bases removed from V and 5 bases from J, the gap between germline ends came to 2 bases. The CDR3 runs to 11 residues. Germline V gene data show CDR1 as SEHNR and CDR2 as FQNEAQ (reference sequence). The CDR3 DNA is TGTGCCAGCAGCTTACGAGATACGCAGTATTTT. The encoded protein is CASSLRDTQYF.

The rearrangement joins TRBV7-3 to TRBJ2-7, with 8 bases identical to TRBD1. V shed 4 bases, J shed 5 bases, and the junction held 4 bases outside the gene matches. The CDR3 consists of 13 residues. Per the germline V gene, CDR1 is SGHTA and CDR2 is FQGTGA. The chain's CDR3 is CASSSDRGDEQYF. CDR3 bases: TGTGCCAGCAGCTCCGACAGGGGCGACGAGCAGTACTTC.

Worth noting for this clone: The junction differs from germline at one of its ends, possibly a read error. This rearrangement joins TRBV2 to TRBJ2-7; D is ambiguous. The germline gives CDR1 SNHLY, CDR2 FYNNEI. This CDR3 is 10 amino acids long. This CDR3 is CASREGEFHF. CDR3 nucleotides: TGTGCCAGCAGAGAAGGAGAGTTCCACTTC. Full variable domain (outside the CDR3, taken from reference TRBV2 and TRBJ2-7): EPEVTQTPSHQVTQMGQEVILRCVPISNHLYFYWYRQILGQKVEFLVSFYNNEISEKSEIFDDQFSVERPDGSNFTLKIRSTKLEDSAMYFCASREGEFHFGPGTRLTVT.

This clone was detected once. The chain couples TRBV10-3 to TRBJ2-1; 9 positions match TRBD2. Unmatched junction bases numbered 13, after V lost 5 bases and J lost 5 bases. This CDR3 region has 17 residues. Germline V gene data show CDR1 as ENHRY and CDR2 as SYGVKD. Written as DNA, the CDR3 is TGTGCCATCAGTTACCACTTTGCGGGAGGGCAGGACAATGAGCAGTTCTTC. Translation: CAISYHFAGGQDNEQFF.

J is TRBJ1-2 and V is TRBV25-1, with 7 bases matching TRBD1. From germline, CDR1 is MGHDK and CDR2 SYGVNS. The V gene end was trimmed by 4 bases and the J gene end by 0 bases; junction bases not matched to a gene: 11. This CDR3 contains 17 residues. The CDR3 reads CASSAPGQLLANYGYTF. The DNA of the CDR3 is TGTGCCAGCAGTGCCCCGGGACAGCTATTAGCTAACTATGGCTACACCTTC.

This sequence joins TRBV19 and TRBJ1-4; a weak D match, TRBD1 (5 bases). This CDR3 comprises 14 residues. V lost 5 bases, J lost 7 bases, and 14 bases lay in between. Germline V CDR1 and CDR2: LNHDA, SQIVND (reference sequence). The CDR3 nucleotides are TGTGCCAGTAGTTCCCGGGGCGGGGGTGAAAAACTGTTTTTT. Residues: CASSSRGGGEKLFF.

The chain recombines TRBV3-1 (or the pseudogene TRBV3-2) with TRBJ1-3; TRBD1 might be the D (5 bases). V was pared by 4 bases and J by 4 bases, with 11 bases between. The CDR3 loop spans 14 amino acids. Germline CDR1 reads LGHDT; CDR2 reads YNNKEL (reference sequence). In DNA, the CDR3 is TGTGCCAGCAGCCTTCAGGGTAACGGAAACACCATATATTTT. Encoded protein: CASSLQGNGNTIYF.